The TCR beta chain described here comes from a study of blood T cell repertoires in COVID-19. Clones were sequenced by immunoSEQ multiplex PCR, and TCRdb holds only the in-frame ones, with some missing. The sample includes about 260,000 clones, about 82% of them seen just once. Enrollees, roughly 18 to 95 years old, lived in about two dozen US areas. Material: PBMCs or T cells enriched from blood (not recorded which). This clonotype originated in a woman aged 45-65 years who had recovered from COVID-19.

CDR3 in DNA: TGCGCCAGCAGCCAACTAGCGGGACGATACGAGCAGTACTTC. Translated, it gives CASSQLAGRYEQYF. The V call is TRBV4-1, the J call TRBJ2-7, with 9 bases lining up with TRBD2. The trim removed 2 bases at V and 4 bases at J, leaving 3 bases unmatched. CDR1 MGHRA and CDR2 YSYEKL come from the germline V gene. The CDR3 loop spans 14 amino acids.